This entry is about one T cell receptor (beta chain). The data belong to a study of blood T cell repertoires in COVID-19. Study in general: Acute-phase and convalescent COVID-19 samples originated in the United States, Italy and Spain. T cells, B-cell-depleted T cells, or PBMCs provided the cDNA or gDNA that served as material.

In the source study's methods: Amplified reference gene primers provided the basis for estimating nucleated cell counts. Using immunoSEQ multiplex PCR, the repertoire was profiled, and TCRdb retains in-frame clones only, with some absent. Clone size and V and J calls were adopted from that table, with D and trimming inferred from the DNA. The sample has around 220,000 clones, 80% to 90% seen once. The germline V gene encodes CDR1 SGHTS and CDR2 YDEGEE. This CDR3 has 13 residues. V shed 4 bases and J 6 bases; nucleotides not matched to a gene: 3. Sequencing used peripheral blood. The clonotype was recovered from a man younger than 40 with active or convalescent COVID-19. This chain links TRBV5-8 with TRBJ1-2; 10 bases line up with TRBD1. The CDR3 DNA sequence: TGTGCCAGCAGCCGGGACAGGGGAGATGGCTACACCTTC. Translating it yields CASSRDRGDGYTF.